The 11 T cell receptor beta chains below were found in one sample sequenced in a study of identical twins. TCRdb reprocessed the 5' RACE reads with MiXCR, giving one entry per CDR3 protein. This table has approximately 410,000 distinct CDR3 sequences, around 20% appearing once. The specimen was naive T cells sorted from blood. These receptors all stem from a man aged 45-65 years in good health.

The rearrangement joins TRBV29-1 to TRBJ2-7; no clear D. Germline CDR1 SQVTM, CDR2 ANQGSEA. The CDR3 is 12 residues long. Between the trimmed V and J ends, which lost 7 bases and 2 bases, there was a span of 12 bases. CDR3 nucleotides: TGCAGCGCGGCAGAATCCACCTACGAGCAGTACTTC. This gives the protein CSAAESTYEQYF.

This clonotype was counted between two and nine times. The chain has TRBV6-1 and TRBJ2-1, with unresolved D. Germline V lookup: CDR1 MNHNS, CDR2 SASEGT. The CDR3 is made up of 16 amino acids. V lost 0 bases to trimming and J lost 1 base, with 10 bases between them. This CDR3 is CASSEAWAVSYNEQFF. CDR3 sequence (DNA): TGTGCCAGCAGTGAAGCCTGGGCGGTATCCTACAATGAGCAGTTCTTC.

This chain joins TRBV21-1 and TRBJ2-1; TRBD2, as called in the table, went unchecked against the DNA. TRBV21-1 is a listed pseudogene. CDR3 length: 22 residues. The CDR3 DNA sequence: TGTGCCAGCAGCAAAAGGGGCCTAGTTGTTGGAAGAGCGGGGGTCCTTTACAATGAGCAGTTCTTC. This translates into CASSKRGLVVGRAGVLYNEQFF.

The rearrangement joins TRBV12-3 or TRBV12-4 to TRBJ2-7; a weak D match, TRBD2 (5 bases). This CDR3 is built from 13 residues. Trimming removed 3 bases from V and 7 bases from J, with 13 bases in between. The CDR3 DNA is TGTGCCAGCAGTTTGGGCAGGCGGGTGGAGCAGTACTTC. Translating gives CASSLGRRVEQYF.

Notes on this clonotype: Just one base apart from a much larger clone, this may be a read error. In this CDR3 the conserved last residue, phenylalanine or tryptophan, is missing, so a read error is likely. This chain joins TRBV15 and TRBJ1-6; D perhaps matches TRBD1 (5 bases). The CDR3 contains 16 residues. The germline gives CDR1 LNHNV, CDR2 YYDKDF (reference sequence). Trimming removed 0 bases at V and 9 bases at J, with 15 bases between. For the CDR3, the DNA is TGTGCCACCAGCAGAGATTCAGCTGGGGGAATTTCACCCCTCCACCTT. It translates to CATSRDSAGGISPLHL.

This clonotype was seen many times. The CDR3 sequence is CSARDMTRGMNEQYF. In DNA, the CDR3 is TGCAGTGCTAGAGATATGACGAGGGGTATGAACGAGCAGTACTTC. V and J are TRBV20-1 and TRBJ2-7; D may correspond to TRBD1 or TRBD2 (5 bases each). This CDR3 has 15 residues. The V and J ends lost 0 bases and 5 bases respectively, with 17 bases between them. Looked up from germline, CDR1 is DFQATT and CDR2 is SNEGSKA (reference sequence).

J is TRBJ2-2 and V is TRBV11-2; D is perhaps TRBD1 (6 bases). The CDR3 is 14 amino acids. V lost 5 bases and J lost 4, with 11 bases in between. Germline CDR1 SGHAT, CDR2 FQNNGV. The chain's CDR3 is CASSLSGVTGELFF. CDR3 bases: TGTGCCAGCAGCCTGTCAGGGGTCACCGGGGAGCTGTTTTTT.

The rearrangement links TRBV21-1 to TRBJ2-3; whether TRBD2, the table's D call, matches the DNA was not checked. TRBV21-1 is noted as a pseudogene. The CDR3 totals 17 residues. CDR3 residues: CASSKGALAGWKDTQYF. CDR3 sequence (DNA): TGTGCCAGCAGCAAAGGAGCCCTAGCGGGATGGAAAGATACGCAGTATTTT.

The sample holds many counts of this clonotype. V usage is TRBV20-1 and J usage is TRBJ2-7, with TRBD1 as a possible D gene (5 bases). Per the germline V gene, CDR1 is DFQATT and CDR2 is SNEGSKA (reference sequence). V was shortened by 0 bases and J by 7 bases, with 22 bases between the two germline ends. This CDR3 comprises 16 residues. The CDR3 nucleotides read TGCAGTGCTAGAGATCTTGACAGAGACGGTGGTAGGGAGCAGTACTTC. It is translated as CSARDLDRDGGREQYF.

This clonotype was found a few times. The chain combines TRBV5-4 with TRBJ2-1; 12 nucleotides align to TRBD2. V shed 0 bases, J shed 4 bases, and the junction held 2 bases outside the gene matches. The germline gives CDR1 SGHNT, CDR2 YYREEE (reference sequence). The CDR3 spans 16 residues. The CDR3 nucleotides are TGTGCCAGCAGCTTGGGGACTAGCGGGAAGTACAATGAGCAGTTCTTC. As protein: CASSLGTSGKYNEQFF.

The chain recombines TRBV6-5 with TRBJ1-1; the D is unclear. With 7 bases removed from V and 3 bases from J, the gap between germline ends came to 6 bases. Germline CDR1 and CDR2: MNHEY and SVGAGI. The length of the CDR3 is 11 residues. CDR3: CASTGHTEAFF. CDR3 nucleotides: TGTGCCAGCACCGGGCACACTGAAGCTTTCTTT.